This T cell receptor (beta chain) was recovered during a study of blood T cell repertoires in COVID-19. At the level of the study: Two negative PCRs, clearance, or symptom resolution were required of recovered Cohort 3 donors.

Profiling relied on immunoSEQ multiplex PCR, and the TCRdb table lists in-frame clones only, not all of them. The repertoire has fewer than 250,000 clones, roughly 84% of them found once; the top ten carry 7% to 9%. This CDR3 comprises 16 residues. Germline CDR1 is MGHDK and CDR2 is SYGVNS. The V segment lost 3 bases and the J segment 9 bases; nucleotides outside the gene matches: 11. This clonotype was sampled from a man in his thirties or forties in a cohort exposed to, infected with or recovered from COVID-19 (not recorded which). Source material: PBMCs or T cells enriched from blood (not recorded which). This sequence joins TRBV25-1 and TRBJ1-6; 7 bases align to TRBD1. CDR3: CASSESDPGGSSPLHF. DNA for the CDR3: TGTGCCAGCAGTGAGTCGGATCCAGGGGGGAGTTCACCCCTCCACTTT. Full variable domain (remainder filled in from reference TRBV25-1 and TRBJ1-6): EADIYQTPRYLVIGTGKKITLECSQTMGHDKMYWYQQDPGMELHLIHYSYGVNSTEKGDLSSESTVSRIRTEHFPLTLESARPSHTSQYLCASSESDPGGSSPLHFGNGTRLTVT.